A selection of T cell receptor beta chains follows, all from one sample in a study of T cells in Graves' hyperthyroidism and ophthalmopathy. Using its own MiXCR run on the multiplex PCR reads, TCRdb lists one record per CDR3 protein. The sample contains about 370,000 distinct CDR3 sequences, roughly 15% of which appear only once. Sequences were obtained from blood. These receptors originate from a woman in her sixties or seventies with Graves' ophthalmopathy. Both conserved end residues are part of each CDR3. Fields, in order: J gene, clone size, D gene, V gene, CDR3 DNA, CDR3 protein. D genes are given only for firm matches. Clone size is stated in some rows and not others, as once, few, many or a class when expanded.

>TRBJ1-1|many|-|TRBV12-5
TGTGCCAATACGGTTAACACTGAAGCTTTCTTT
CANTVNTEAFF
>TRBJ2-1|-|-|TRBV24-1
TGTGCCACCAGTGACCCCGGGACTGGGACTTACAATGAGCAGTTCTTC
CATSDPGTGTYNEQFF
>TRBJ1-1|once|TRBD1|TRBV7-9
TGTGCCAGCAGCTTACTCGCAGGGGGCTGGACTGAAGCTTTCTTT
CASSLLAGGWTEAFF
>TRBJ2-5|-|-|TRBV5-1
TGCGCCAGCAGCTTGGCCGGTATGGAGACCCAGTACTTC
CASSLAGMETQYF
>TRBJ2-3|few|TRBD2|TRBV6-1
TGTGCCAGCAGACCCCAGACTAGCGGGAGGTCAGATACGCAGTATTTT
CASRPQTSGRSDTQYF
>TRBJ2-7|many|-|TRBV28
TGTGCCAGCAGCCCCCCCAGGAAGAGCTACGAGCAGTACTTC
CASSPPRKSYEQYF
>TRBJ2-2|many|-|TRBV28
TGTGCCAGCACTAGCGTGGAGGGGGTCGGGGAGCTGTTTTTT
CASTSVEGVGELFF
>TRBJ1-1|many|-|TRBV18
TGTGCCTCCGCGTGGGGGGAGAACACTGAAGCTTTCTTT
CASAWGENTEAFF
>TRBJ2-5|many|-|TRBV28
TGTGCCAGCAGTTTACCCCTCCACCAAGAGACCCAGTACTTC
CASSLPLHQETQYF
>TRBJ2-3|many|-|TRBV5-1
TGCGCCAGCAGCACAGGGACTAGCACAGATACGCAGTATTTT
CASSTGTSTDTQYF
>TRBJ1-1|many|TRBD1|TRBV5-1
TGCGCCAGCAGCTTGCCGGGACAGAGCATGAACACTGAAGCTTTCTTT
CASSLPGQSMNTEAFF
>TRBJ2-7|many|TRBD2|TRBV28
TGTGCCAGCAACCCGGGGACTAGCACCAGCTACGAGCAGTACTTC
CASNPGTSTSYEQYF
>TRBJ2-1|-|-|TRBV9
TGTGCCAGCAGCGTAGGTGGTCAAAACCCATACAATGAGCAGTTCTTC
CASSVGGQNPYNEQFF
>TRBJ2-1|many|-|TRBV2
TGTGCCAGCAGACTTCTAGAGCGCGGTGAGCAGTTCTTC
CASRLLERGEQFF
>TRBJ2-1|-|TRBD2|TRBV5-1
TGCGCCAGCAGCCCCGAAGCGGGAGGGCCGGGGAATGAGCAGTTCTTC
CASSPEAGGPGNEQFF
>TRBJ2-5|many|TRBD2|TRBV2
TGTGCCAGCATCCAGGGCCTAGCGGGAGGCCTCAGCGAGACCCAGTACTTC
CASIQGLAGGLSETQYF
>TRBJ2-4|-|-|TRBV19
TGTGCCAGTAGCAAAGGTCAGGACTTACTAGCCAAAAACATTCAGTACTTC
CASSKGQDLLAKNIQYF
>TRBJ1-4|many|-|TRBV5-1
TGCGCCAGCACCTCCGACCAGACACCGACTAATGAAAAACTGTTTTTT
CASTSDQTPTNEKLFF
>TRBJ2-3|many|-|TRBV7-9
TGTGCCAGCAGCTTAGCAGGGGCCAGCACAGATACGCAGTATTTT
CASSLAGASTDTQYF